This TCR beta chain was captured in a study of OX40 agonist ivuxolimab in advanced cancers. Overall study results and limits: In the 0.1-3.0 mg/kg groups, partial responders showed among the lowest expansion.

Of note for this clone: Its target is unknown.

Germline V gene lookup returns CDR1 SGHDT and CDR2 YYEEEE. Trimming at V came to 4 bases and at J to 5 bases, leaving 9 bases not matched to a gene. The CDR3 contains 16 residues. The repertoire was sequenced with immunoSEQ multiplex PCR; TCRdb's copy has only in-frame clones and lacks some. Here the sample spans roughly 48,000 clones, 85% being singletons. The chain couples TRBV5-6 to TRBJ2-7; the match to TRBD2 covers 13 bases. The receptor's source is an adult with an advanced solid tumor such as melanoma, head and neck, liver or kidney cancer. The sequencing used CD4+ or CD8+ T cells sorted from blood, collected in a trial of the OX40 agonist ivuxolimab. CDR3 nucleotide sequence: TGTGCCAGCAGCAGAGGACTAGCGGGAGTTCTCCACGAGCAGTACTTC. It yields the protein CASSRGLAGVLHEQYF.